Listed here is a single T cell receptor beta chain. Assay used: immunoSEQ multiplex PCR; TCRdb lists only in-frame clones, some missing. In the table there are more than 90,000 clones, 91% of which are singletons. This record belongs to a study of T cell changes during pregnancy in multiple sclerosis. This CDR3 comprises 14 residues. Per germline, CDR1 LGHNA and CDR2 YNFKEQ. V lost 2 bases to trimming and J lost 7 bases; unmatched junction nucleotides: 6. The clonotype was recovered from a female donor with multiple sclerosis, enrolled in a pregnancy study. The material sequenced was peripheral blood, taken in the second trimester of pregnancy. The chain is built from TRBV4-2 and TRBJ1-2, with 8 bases matching TRBD1. The CDR3 region is CASSQLDRGAGYTF. The CDR3 coding sequence is TGTGCCAGCAGCCAACTTGACAGGGGAGCTGGCTACACCTTC.